This is a list of T cell receptor beta chains from one sample in a study of T cells in localized non-small cell lung cancer. The protocol was immunoSEQ multiplex PCR, while the TCRdb copy is restricted to in-frame clones and leaves out a portion. The data show 2,500 to 4,000 clones, with less than 25% seen just once and approximately 23% held by the top ten. The sequencing used lung tumor tissue, collected before any cancer treatment. These receptors were collected from a woman aged 35-75 years with stage I lung adenocarcinoma. The CDR3 runs from the conserved cysteine through the conserved F or W. Fields, in order: V gene, J gene, D gene, clone size, CDR3 DNA, CDR3 protein. D genes are given only for firm matches. Not every row has a clone size; where given, it reads once, few, many or a size class.

>TRBV6-8|TRBJ1-1|-|-
TGTGCCAGCAGTTCACCGGGGGGCGCTGAAGCTTTCTTT
CASSSPGGAEAFF
>TRBV8-2|TRBJ1-4|-|once
TGTGCCAGCAGTTTATTTGGGGGGTTTAATGAAAAACTGTTTTTT
CASSLFGGFNEKLFF
>TRBV23-1|TRBJ1-4|-|-
TGCGCCAGCAGGGCCGGGACTCCGAACGTAACTAATGAAAAACTGTTTTTT
CASRAGTPNVTNEKLFF
>TRBV6-1|TRBJ2-2|-|medium-sized
TGTGCCAGCAGTGAAGCCCGATGGAACACCGGGGAGCTGTTTTTT
CASSEARWNTGELFF
>TRBV29-1|TRBJ2-7|-|-
TGCGCCAGCAGCCAAGAGGGCGGCGAGCAGTACTTC
CASSQEGGEQYF
>TRBV5-1|TRBJ2-5|-|-
TGCGCCAGCAGCTTGGTGGGGACACCCCCCGAGACCCAGTACTTC
CASSLVGTPPETQYF
>TRBV9|TRBJ1-1|-|-
TGTGCCAGCAGCGCCGAGCGGAGCACTGAAGCTTTCTTT
CASSAERSTEAFF
>TRBV6-8|TRBJ1-5|-|few
TGTGCCAGCAGACAGGGTCCCACTCAGCCCCAGCATTTT
CASRQGPTQPQHF
>TRBV4-1|TRBJ2-5|TRBD1|few
TGCGCCAGCAGCCGTCTCACAGGGGGCGAGACCCAGTACTTC
CASSRLTGGETQYF
>TRBV6-8|TRBJ2-6|-|-
TGTGCCAGCAGTCCCGAGGGCTCTGGGGCCAACGTCCTGACTTTC
CASSPEGSGANVLTF
>TRBV7-6|TRBJ1-1|TRBD1|few
TGTGCCAGCAGCTTGGTCACAGGGGCGAACACTGAAGCTTTCTTT
CASSLVTGANTEAFF
>TRBV10-3|TRBJ2-7|TRBD1|-
TGTGCCATCAGTGAGAGGTACACAGGGGCCAACGAGCAGTACTTC
CAISERYTGANEQYF
>TRBV6-8|TRBJ1-4|-|few
TGTGCCAGCAGTGTGGTGCGGCTTAATGAAAAACTGTTTTTT
CASSVVRLNEKLFF
>TRBV9|TRBJ1-3|TRBD1|medium-sized
TGTGCCAGCGCTTTCGGACAGGGGGCTGGAAACACCATATATTTT
CASAFGQGAGNTIYF